A selection of T cell receptor beta chains follows, all from one sample in a study of T cell repertoires in cytomegalovirus infection. One entry per CDR3 protein, called by TCRdb with MiXCR from the reads. Here the sample spans 480,000 or so distinct CDR3 sequences, approximately 11% being singletons. The sequencing sample was made of PBMCs. Receptors were obtained from a human donor in good health (CMV status not recorded). Some clones in this sample may be carry-over from other donors' samples. CDR3s include the opening cysteine and the closing phenylalanine or tryptophan. Fields, in order: CDR3 length, J gene, D gene, clone size, V gene, CDR3 DNA, CDR3 protein. A D gene is named only where the DNA matches it firmly. Only some rows state a clone size, as once, few, many or a class for expanded clones.

>14|TRBJ1-1|TRBD1|many|TRBV19
TGTGCCAGTAGTCTCGAACAGGGGGTGACTGAAGCTTTCTTT
CASSLEQGVTEAFF
>12|TRBJ1-1|NA|many|TRBV11-2
TGTGCCAGCAGCTTCCAGGGAGGGGGAGCTTTCTTT
CASSFQGGGAFF
>18|TRBJ2-6|NA|many|TRBV4-1
TGCGCCAGCAGCCAAGAGGGAGAGGGCTTCTCTGGGGCCAACGTCCTGACTTTC
CASSQEGEGFSGANVLTF
>13|TRBJ2-5|NA|many|TRBV7-2
TGTGCCAGCAGCTTCCGCGGGGAAGAGACCCAGTACTTC
CASSFRGEETQYF
>15|TRBJ2-2|NA|many|TRBV7-3
TGTGCCAGCAGCTTAACGACGGGGGCAGCCGGGGAGCTGTTTTTT
CASSLTTGAAGELFF
>14|TRBJ2-2|NA|few|TRBV2
TGTGCCAGCAGTGAGCAGAGATACACCGGGGAGCTGTTTTTT
CASSEQRYTGELFF
>14|TRBJ1-1|NA|many|TRBV19
TGTGCCAGTACCAAAACGGACAGCAACACTGAAGCTTTCTTT
CASTKTDSNTEAFF
>13|TRBJ1-1|NA|few|TRBV20-1
TGCAGTGCGCCCATTGGGACGGCAACTGAAGCTTTCTTT
CSAPIGTATEAFF
>13|TRBJ1-2|TRBD1|NA|TRBV29-1
TGCAGCGTTGAACCCAGGGGGCGTGGTGGCTACACCTTC
CSVEPRGRGGYTF
>15|TRBJ1-1|TRBD1|many|TRBV3-1
TGTGCCAGCAGCCGCTCGGGACAGGGGGTGGCTGAAGCTTTCTTT
CASSRSGQGVAEAFF
>14|TRBJ2-5|TRBD1|many|TRBV12-3/TRBV12-4
TGTGCCAGCAACCCCACGACAGGGGGAGAGACCCAGTACTTC
CASNPTTGGETQYF